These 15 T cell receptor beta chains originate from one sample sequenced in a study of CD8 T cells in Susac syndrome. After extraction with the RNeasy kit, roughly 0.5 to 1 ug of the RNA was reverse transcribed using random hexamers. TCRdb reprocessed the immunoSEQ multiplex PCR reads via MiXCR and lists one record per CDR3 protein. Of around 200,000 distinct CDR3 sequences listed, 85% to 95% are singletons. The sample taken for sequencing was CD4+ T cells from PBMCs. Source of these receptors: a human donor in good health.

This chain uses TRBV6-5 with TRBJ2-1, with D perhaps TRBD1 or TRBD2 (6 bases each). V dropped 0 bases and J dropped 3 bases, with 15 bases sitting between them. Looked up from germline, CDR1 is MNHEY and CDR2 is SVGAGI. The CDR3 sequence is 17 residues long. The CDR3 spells CASSYSSRGADYNEQFF. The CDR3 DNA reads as TGTGCCAGCAGTTACTCGAGTAGGGGGGCCGACTACAATGAGCAGTTCTTC.

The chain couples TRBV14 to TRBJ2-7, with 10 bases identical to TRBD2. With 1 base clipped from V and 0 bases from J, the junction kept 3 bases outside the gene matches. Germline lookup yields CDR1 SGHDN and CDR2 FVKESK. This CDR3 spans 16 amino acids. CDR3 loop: CASSQVLAGLSYEQYF. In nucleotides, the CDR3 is TGTGCCAGCAGCCAAGTACTAGCGGGGCTCTCCTACGAGCAGTACTTC.

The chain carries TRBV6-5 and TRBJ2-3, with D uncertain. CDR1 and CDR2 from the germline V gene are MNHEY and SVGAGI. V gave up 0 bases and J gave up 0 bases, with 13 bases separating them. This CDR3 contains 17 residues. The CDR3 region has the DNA TGTGCCAGCAGTTACTCGGCATTAACTCCTAGCACAGATACGCAGTATTTT. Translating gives CASSYSALTPSTDTQYF.

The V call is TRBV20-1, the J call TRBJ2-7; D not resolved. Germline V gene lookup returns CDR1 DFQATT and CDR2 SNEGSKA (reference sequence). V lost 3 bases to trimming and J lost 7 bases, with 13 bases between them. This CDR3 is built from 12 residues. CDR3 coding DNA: TGCAGTGCTAGCGCGCCCACCCAAGAGCAGTACGTC. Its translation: CSASAPTQEQYV.

The CDR3 spells CSAASTGGPFDEQYF. The DNA of the CDR3 is TGCAGTGCTGCCTCGACAGGGGGCCCCTTCGACGAGCAGTACTTC. The chain employs TRBV20-1 and TRBJ2-7, with 10 bases matching TRBD1. Germline V lookup: CDR1 DFQATT, CDR2 SNEGSKA (reference sequence). This CDR3 has 15 residues. Losses at the gene ends were 5 bases for V and 5 bases for J; bases not matched to a gene: 12.

This chain's CDR3 is CATSRRQGSGNTIYF. The CDR3 bases are TGTGCCACCAGCAGACGACAGGGCTCTGGAAACACCATATATTTT. The J gene is TRBJ1-3, the V gene TRBV15; TRBD1 matches at 7 bases. The junction had 1 base not matched to a gene; V was cut back by 2 bases and J by 0 bases. CDR3 length equals 15 residues. Germline-derived CDR1 and CDR2 are LNHNV and YYDKDF (reference sequence).

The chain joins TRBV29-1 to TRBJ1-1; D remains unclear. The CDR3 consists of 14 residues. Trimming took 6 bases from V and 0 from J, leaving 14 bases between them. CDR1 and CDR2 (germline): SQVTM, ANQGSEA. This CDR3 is CSVVRGGVNTEAFF. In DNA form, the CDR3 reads TGCAGCGTCGTACGGGGTGGGGTGAACACTGAAGCTTTCTTT.

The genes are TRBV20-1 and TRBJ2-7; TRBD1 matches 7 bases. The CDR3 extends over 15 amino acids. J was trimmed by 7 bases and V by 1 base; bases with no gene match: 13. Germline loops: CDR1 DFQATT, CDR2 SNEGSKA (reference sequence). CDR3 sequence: CSARGSPGTVPEQYF. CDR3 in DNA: TGCAGTGCTAGAGGAAGTCCCGGGACAGTTCCTGAGCAGTACTTC.

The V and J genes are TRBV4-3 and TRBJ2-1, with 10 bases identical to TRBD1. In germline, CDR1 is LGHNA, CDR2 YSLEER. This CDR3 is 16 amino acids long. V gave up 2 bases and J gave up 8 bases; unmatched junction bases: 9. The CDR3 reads CASSQNRDRGHHEQFF. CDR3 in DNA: TGCGCCAGCAGCCAAAACCGGGACAGGGGTCATCATGAGCAGTTCTTC.

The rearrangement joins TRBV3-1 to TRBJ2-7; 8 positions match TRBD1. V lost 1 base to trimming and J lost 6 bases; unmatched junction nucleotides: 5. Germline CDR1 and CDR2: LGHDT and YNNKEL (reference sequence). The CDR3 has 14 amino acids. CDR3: CASSQGGQGVEQYV. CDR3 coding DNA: TGTGCCAGCAGCCAAGGAGGACAGGGTGTCGAGCAGTACGTC.

CDR3 sequence (DNA): TGTGCCAGCAGTGAATTGTCAGGAAGTTTGAACACTGAAGCTTTCTTT. This translates into CASSELSGSLNTEAFF. This chain joins TRBV25-1 and TRBJ1-1; no clear D. Germline assignment: CDR1 MGHDK and CDR2 SYGVNS. The ends were cut back, 1 base at V and 0 bases at J, with 12 bases in the middle. The CDR3 runs 16 residues.

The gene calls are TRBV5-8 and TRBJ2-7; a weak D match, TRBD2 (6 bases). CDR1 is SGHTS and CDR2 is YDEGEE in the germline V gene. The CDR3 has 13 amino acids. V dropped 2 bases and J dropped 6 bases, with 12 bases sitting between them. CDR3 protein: CASSFGGTSEQYV. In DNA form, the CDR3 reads TGTGCCAGCAGCTTTGGCGGGACGTCCGAGCAGTACGTC.

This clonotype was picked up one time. The CDR3 is CASSLGGALGYTF. CDR3 in DNA: TGTGCCAGCAGCTTAGGGGGGGCGCTTGGCTACACCTTC. This chain links TRBV7-2 with TRBJ1-2, with D perhaps matching TRBD1 (6 bases). The germline V gene has CDR1 SGHTA and CDR2 FQGNSA. This CDR3 has 13 residues. Deletions cut 1 base from V and 7 bases from J, with 10 bases between.

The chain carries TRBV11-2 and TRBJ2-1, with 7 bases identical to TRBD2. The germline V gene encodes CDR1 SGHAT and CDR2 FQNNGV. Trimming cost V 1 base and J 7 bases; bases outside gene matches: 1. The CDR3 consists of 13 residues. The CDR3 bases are TGTGCCAGCAGCTTAGGACTAGCTAATGAGCAGTTCTTC. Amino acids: CASSLGLANEQFF.

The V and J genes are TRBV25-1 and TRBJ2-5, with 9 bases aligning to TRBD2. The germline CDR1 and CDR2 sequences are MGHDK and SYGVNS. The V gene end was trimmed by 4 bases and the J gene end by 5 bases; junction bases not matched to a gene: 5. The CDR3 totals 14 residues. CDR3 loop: CASSVPSGAETQYF. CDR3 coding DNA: TGTGCCAGCAGTGTGCCTAGCGGGGCGGAGACCCAGTACTTC.